The following is a T cell receptor (beta chain) sequence with its context. Its antigen is not known. The assay was immunoSEQ multiplex PCR, and TCRdb's table has in-frame clones only and misses some. Here the sample spans 75,000 to 100,000 clones, 70% to 90% being singletons. Chemo-refractory metastatic non-small-cell lung cancer patients underwent focal radiation alongside CTLA-4 blockade with ipilimumab. The data originate from a study of radiotherapy plus CTLA-4 blockade in lung cancer. As for the study in general: An objective response was seen in about 17% of patients, and disease control in 25% to 40%.

Trimming removed 0 bases at V and 2 bases at J, with 8 bases between. Germline V gene lookup returns CDR1 MNHEY and CDR2 SMNVEV (reference sequence). This CDR3 spans 14 amino acids. General study points: Radiotherapy was combined with ipilimumab, and tumor-derived TCR clones then expanded in blood. According to reports, early shifts in blood T cell clones, alongside interferon-beta, forecast response most accurately.

This clonotype was sampled from a human donor with non-small cell lung cancer that progressed on radiotherapy plus ipilimumab. This sequence joins TRBV27 and TRBJ2-7; D is perhaps TRBD1 (6 bases). The sample consisted of peripheral blood, taken from a patient treated with radiotherapy plus ipilimumab. The CDR3 bases are TGTGCCAGCAGTTTATCACAGGGCCCCTACGAGCAGTACTTC. It codes for CASSLSQGPYEQYF.